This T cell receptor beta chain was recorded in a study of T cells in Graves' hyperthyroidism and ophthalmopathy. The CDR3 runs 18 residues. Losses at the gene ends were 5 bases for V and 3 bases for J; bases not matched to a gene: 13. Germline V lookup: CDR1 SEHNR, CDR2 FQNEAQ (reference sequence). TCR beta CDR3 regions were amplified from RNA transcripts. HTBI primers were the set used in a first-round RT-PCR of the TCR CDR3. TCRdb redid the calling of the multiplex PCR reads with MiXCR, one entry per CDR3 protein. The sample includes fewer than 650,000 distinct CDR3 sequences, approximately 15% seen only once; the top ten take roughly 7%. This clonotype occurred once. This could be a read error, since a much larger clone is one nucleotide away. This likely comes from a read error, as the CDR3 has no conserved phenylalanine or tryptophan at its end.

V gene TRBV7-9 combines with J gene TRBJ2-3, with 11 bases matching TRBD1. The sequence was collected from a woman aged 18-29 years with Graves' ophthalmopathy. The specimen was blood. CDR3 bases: TGTGCCAGCAGCCTTAGCCGCGGCGGGACAGGGGGGACAGATACGCAGTATTCT. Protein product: CASSLSRGGTGGTDTQYS.